This T cell receptor (beta chain) was found in a study of control samples from healthy donors and cancer patients. This clone was counted a single time. Sequenced by immunoSEQ multiplex PCR; TCRdb stores in-frame clones only, minus some. The sample yields 130,000 to 150,000 clones, 80% to 95% seen once. The V end lost 0 bases, the J end lost 0 bases, and 7 bases lay between the germline ends. The germline CDR1 and CDR2 sequences are SGDLS and YYNGEE. The length of the CDR3 is 15 residues. Material: blood. This chain uses TRBV9 with TRBJ2-1; D remains ambiguous. This TCR was sampled from a man younger than 35 in good health. The CDR3 region has the DNA TGTGCCAGCAGCGTAGTCGGCAGCTCCTACAATGAGCAGTTCTTC. It codes for CASSVVGSSYNEQFF.